The present entry profiles one T cell receptor beta chain with its context. The data stem from a study of blood T cell repertoires in COVID-19. Across the study: Acute-phase and convalescent COVID-19 samples originated in the United States, Italy and Spain. PBMCs, B-cell-depleted T cells, or T cells were the source of the cDNA or gDNA that made up the material.

Authors' processing steps: Nucleated cell counts were estimated from reference gene primer amplification. Profiled with immunoSEQ multiplex PCR; TCRdb holds only in-frame clones, not every one. The V and J calls and clone size come from that table; D and trimming were worked out from the DNA. The sample lists over 55,000 clones, over 80% occurring once. The CDR3 extends over 12 amino acids. V was pared by 6 bases and J by 6 bases, with 11 bases between. In germline, CDR1 is SNHLY, CDR2 FYNNEI. Sequencing input: peripheral blood. This receptor was taken from a human donor in a cohort sampled during active COVID-19. The chain couples TRBV2 to TRBJ1-1; the D gene is possibly TRBD1 (6 bases). The CDR3 DNA follows: TGTGCCAGCAGACTACAGGGCGCTGAAGCTTTCTTT. This gives the protein CASRLQGAEAFF.